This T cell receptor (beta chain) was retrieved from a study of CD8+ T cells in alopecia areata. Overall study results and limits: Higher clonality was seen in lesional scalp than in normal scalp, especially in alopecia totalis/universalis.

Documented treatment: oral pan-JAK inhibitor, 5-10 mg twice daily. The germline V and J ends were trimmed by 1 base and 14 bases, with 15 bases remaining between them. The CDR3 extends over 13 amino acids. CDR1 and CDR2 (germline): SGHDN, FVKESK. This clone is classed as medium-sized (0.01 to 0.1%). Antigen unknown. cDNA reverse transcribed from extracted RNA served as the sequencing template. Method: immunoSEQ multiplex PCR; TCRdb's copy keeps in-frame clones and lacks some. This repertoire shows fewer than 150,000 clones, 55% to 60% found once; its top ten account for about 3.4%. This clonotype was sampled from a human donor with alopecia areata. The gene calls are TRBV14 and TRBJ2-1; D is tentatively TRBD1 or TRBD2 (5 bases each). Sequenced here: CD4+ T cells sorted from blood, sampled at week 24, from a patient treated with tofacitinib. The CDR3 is CASSQGTGLKKFF. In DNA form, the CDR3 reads TGTGCCAGCAGCCAAGGAACGGGGCTAAAGAAGTTCTTC.